The clone carrying this TCR beta chain was counted between two and nine times. The data were taken from a study of blood T cells in healthy people across ages. It was with a sample-barcoded 5' primer and a J-beta primer mix that a second PCR of about 6 to 12 cycles was run. TCRdb fed the 5' RACE reads into MiXCR, producing one record per CDR3 protein. The sample has 700,000 to 850,000 distinct CDR3 sequences; under 40% are singletons. Trimming shortened V by 4 bases and J by 5 bases, and 15 bases separated the two germline ends. Germline V lookup: CDR1 SGHTA, CDR2 FQGTGA. This CDR3 is built from 15 residues.

This TCR was sampled from a man aged 18 to 29 in good health. The sequencing input was blood. The chain has TRBV7-3 and TRBJ2-1; a possible D gene is TRBD2 (6 bases). In nucleotides, the CDR3 is TGTGCCAGCAGCTCTCGGGGGTTCGTGGACAATGAGCAGTTCTTC. This sequence encodes CASSSRGFVDNEQFF.